This TCR beta chain appears in the sequencing data of a study of cytomegalovirus exposure and HLA in healthy donors. The sample holds a few counts of this clone. The CDR3 extends over 14 amino acids. Looked up from germline, CDR1 is SNHLY and CDR2 is FYNNEI. Trimming took 2 bases from V and 1 from J, leaving 6 bases between them. A multiplex PCR was run with 60 Vbeta primers and 13 Jbeta primers. Libraries were prepared by immunoSEQ multiplex PCR; TCRdb keeps only in-frame clonotypes and omits some of them. The sample consists of approximately 130,000 clones, around 70% of them appearing once. This chain joins TRBV2 and TRBJ1-3, with D unclear. This receptor was identified in a man aged 30-40 years in good health and CMV-seronegative. The source material was PBMCs. The CDR3 DNA is TGTGCCAGCAGTGAAAGAGATTCTGGAAACACCATATATTTT. Translation: CASSERDSGNTIYF.